The following is a TCR beta chain sequence with its context. Its antigen remains unknown. This CDR3 is built from 14 residues. Trimming removed 5 bases at V and 7 bases at J, with 16 bases between. Germline V gives CDR1 SGHRS, CDR2 YFSETQ. The data derive from a study of cytomegalovirus exposure and HLA in healthy donors. Overall study results and limits: Across donors, sequencing depth was assumed by presence/absence analyses to be roughly uniform. The majority of CMV-associated TCR beta chains were reported as apparently HLA-restricted in a later analysis. Most sequenced TCRs were rare (though some public TCRs occurred in many donors).

The primer mix had 60 Vbeta and 13 Jbeta primers. Sequencing was performed with immunoSEQ multiplex PCR; in TCRdb, only in-frame clones are kept and a portion is missing. The table includes around 40,000 clones, approximately 90% detected once. Material for sequencing was PBMCs. This chain joins TRBV5-1 and TRBJ2-1; maybe TRBD2 (6 bases). The TCR was taken from a middle-aged woman in good health and CMV-seropositive. In DNA form, the CDR3 reads TGCGCCAGCAGTTTAGCGGCCCCCTCTAATGAGCAGTTCTTC. Protein: CASSLAAPSNEQFF.